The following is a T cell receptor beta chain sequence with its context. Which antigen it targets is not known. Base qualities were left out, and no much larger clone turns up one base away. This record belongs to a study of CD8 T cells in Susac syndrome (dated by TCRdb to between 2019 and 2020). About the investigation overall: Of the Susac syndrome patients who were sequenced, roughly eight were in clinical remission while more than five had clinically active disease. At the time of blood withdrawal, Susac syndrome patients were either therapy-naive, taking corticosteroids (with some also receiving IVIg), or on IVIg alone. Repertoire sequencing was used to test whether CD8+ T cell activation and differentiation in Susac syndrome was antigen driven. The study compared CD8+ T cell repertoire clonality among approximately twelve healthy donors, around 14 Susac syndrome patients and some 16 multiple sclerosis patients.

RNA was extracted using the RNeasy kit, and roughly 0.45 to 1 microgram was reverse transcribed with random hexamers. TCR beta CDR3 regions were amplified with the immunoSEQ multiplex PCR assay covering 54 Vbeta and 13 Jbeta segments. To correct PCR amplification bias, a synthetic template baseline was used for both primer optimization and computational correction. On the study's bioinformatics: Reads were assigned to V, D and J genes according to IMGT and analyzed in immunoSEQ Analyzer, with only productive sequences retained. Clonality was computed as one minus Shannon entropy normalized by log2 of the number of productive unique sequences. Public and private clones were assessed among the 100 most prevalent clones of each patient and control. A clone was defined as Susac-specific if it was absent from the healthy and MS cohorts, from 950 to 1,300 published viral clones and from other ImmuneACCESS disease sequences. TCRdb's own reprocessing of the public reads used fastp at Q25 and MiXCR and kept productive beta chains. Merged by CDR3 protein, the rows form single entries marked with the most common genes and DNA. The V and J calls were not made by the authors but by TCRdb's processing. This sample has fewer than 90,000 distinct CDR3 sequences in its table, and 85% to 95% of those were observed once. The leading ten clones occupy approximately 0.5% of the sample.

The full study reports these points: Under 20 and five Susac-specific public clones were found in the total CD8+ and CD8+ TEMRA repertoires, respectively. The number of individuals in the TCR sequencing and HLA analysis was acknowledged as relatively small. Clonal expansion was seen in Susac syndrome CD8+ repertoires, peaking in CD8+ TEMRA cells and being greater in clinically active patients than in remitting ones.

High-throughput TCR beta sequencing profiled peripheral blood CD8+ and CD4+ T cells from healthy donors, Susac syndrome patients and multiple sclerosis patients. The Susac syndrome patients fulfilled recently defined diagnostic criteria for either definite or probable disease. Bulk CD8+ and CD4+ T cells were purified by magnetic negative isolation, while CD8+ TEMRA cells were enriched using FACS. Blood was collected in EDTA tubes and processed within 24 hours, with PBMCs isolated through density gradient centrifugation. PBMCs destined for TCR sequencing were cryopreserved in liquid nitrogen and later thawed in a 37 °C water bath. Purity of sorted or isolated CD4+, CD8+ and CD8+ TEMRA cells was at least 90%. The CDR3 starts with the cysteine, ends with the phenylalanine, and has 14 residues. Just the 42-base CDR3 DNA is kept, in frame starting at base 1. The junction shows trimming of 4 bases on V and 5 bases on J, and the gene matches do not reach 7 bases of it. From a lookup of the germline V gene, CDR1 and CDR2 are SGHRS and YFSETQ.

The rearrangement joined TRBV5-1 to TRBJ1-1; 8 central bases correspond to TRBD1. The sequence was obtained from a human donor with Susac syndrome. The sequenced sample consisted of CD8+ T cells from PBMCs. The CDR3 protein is CASSPGQGRTEAFF. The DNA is TGCGCCAGCAGCCCCGGACAGGGAAGGACTGAAGCTTTCTTT. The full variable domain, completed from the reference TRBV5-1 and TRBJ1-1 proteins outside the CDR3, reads KAGVTQTPRYLIKTRGQQVTLSCSPISGHRSVSWYQQTPGQGLQFLFEYFSETQRNKGNFPGRFSGRQFSNSRSEMNVSTLELGDSALYLCASSPGQGRTEAFFGQGTRLTVV.